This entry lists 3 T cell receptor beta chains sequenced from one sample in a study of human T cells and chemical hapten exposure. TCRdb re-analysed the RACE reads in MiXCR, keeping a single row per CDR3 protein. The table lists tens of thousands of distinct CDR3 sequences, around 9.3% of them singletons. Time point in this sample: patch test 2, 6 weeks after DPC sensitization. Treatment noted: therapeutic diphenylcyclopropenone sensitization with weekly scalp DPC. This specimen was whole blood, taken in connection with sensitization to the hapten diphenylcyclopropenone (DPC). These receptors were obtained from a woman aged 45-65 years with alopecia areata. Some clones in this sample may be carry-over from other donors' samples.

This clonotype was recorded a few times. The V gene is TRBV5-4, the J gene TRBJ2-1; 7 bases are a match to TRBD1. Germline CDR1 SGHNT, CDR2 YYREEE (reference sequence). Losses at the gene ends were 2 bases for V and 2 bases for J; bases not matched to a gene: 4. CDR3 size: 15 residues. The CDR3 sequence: CASSFGQGAYNEQFF. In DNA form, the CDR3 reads TGTGCCAGCAGCTTCGGTCAGGGGGCCTACAATGAGCAGTTCTTC.

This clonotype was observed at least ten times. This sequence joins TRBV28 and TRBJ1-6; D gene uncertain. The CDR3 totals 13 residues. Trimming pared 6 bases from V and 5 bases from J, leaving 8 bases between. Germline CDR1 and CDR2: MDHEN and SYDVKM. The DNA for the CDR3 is TGTGCCAGCAGAGAACAGAATAATTCACCCCTCCACTTT. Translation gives CASREQNNSPLHF. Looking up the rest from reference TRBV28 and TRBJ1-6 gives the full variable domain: DVKVTQSSRYLVKRTGEKVFLECVQDMDHENMFWYRQDPGLGLRLIYFSYDVKMKEKGDIPEGYSVSREKKERFSLILESASTNQTSMYLCASREQNNSPLHFGNGTRLTVT.

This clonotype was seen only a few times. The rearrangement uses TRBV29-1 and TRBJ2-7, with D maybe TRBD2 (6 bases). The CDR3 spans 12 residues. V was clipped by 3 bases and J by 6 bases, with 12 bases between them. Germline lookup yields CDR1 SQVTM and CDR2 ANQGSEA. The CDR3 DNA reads TGCAGCGTTGACTCCGGGGGTATCGAGCAGTACTTC. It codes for CSVDSGGIEQYF.